These T cell receptor beta chains were read from a single sample in a study of blood T cells in healthy people across ages. TCRdb itself ran the 5' RACE reads through MiXCR, one entry per CDR3 protein. The sample lists some 750,000 distinct CDR3 sequences; 20% to 25% were seen once. Source material: blood. These receptor sequences come from a man between 65 and 80 years old in good health. Both conserved end residues are trimmed from each CDR3. Clone size appears in some rows only: once, few, many, or a class for an expanded clone.

few	TRBV20-1	SAEVRISNQPQH
few	TRBV5-1	ASSLDEGARGYT
once	TRBV18	ASSWGPTREQY
few	TRBV6-5	ASSYGAHYGYT
few	TRBV4-1	ASSPYKGDDTAF
-	TRBV20-1	SARGQGYQETQY
many	TRBV6-5	ASSRDRRLTQY
-	TRBV9	ASSVGPINEQF
-	TRBV5-1	ASSLEFLDSGSPLP
few	TRBV3-1	ASSRGRVSYNEQF
-	TRBV6-5	ASRGGQGYYNEQF
few	TRBV20-1	SASVGGSVYGYT
once	TRBV21-1	ASSPHGWILAKNIQY
-	TRBV20-1	SAWDRGGGNQPQH
few	TRBV20-1	SAPIPGGNTEAF
few	TRBV5-1	ASSLGALTSNEQF
-	TRBV7-2	ASSLQPARYGYT
-	TRBV12-3/TRBV12-4	ASSSRDRDVNEQF
-	TRBV7-2	ASSSSSGTGIRYGYT
few	TRBV20-1	SAPQRTEAF
few	TRBV7-2	ASSLARGTDLHGYT
few	TRBV24-1	ATSPGAYNEQF
-	TRBV27	ASSIAGFYNEQF
-	TRBV5-1	ASSLALGIGAESQF
-	TRBV20-1	TATSGRVGHNEQF
-	TRBV7-9	ASSLGGTGEKGYT
-	TRBV7-2	ASSQTWENTEAF
-	TRBV19	ASAGPNYGYT
-	TRBV4-1	ASSQLVGVLLDVTQY